This T cell receptor beta chain was recovered during a study of T cells in Graves' hyperthyroidism and ophthalmopathy. On the study more broadly: Before any treatment, at initial diagnosis, peripheral blood was collected. Study findings and constraints: Most clonotypes that expanded in the thyroid above 0.001 also showed up in blood.

TCR beta CDR3 sequences were amplified from RNA transcripts. The HTBI primer set served for first-round RT-PCR of the TCR CDR3. MiXCR, run by TCRdb on the multiplex PCR reads, gives a single entry per CDR3 protein. This table holds a few hundred thousand distinct CDR3 sequences, roughly 15% found once. This clonotype was found many times. The antigen is undetermined. Losses at the gene ends were 5 bases for V and 2 bases for J; bases not matched to a gene: 5. The CDR3 is 15 residues long. Looked up from germline, CDR1 is MNHNS and CDR2 is SASEGT. The TCR sequence derives from a woman aged 25 to 39 with Graves' ophthalmopathy. This chain uses TRBV6-1 with TRBJ1-4; TRBD1 agrees at 7 bases. The sequencing input was blood. The CDR3 nucleotides are TGTGCCAGCAGTCAGAGGGGACAGACTAATGAAAAACTGTTTTTT. This encodes CASSQRGQTNEKLFF.